This T cell receptor beta chain was recovered during a study of OX40 agonist ivuxolimab in advanced cancers. Germline values: CDR1 LNHDA, CDR2 SQIVND (reference sequence). V lost 10 bases and J 0 bases, leaving 6 bases between the germline ends. The CDR3 is 12 amino acids. Some clones are missing from TCRdb's copy, which holds only in-frame ones; the method was immunoSEQ multiplex PCR. The table includes 75,000 to 95,000 clones, 90% detected once. The sequence derives from an adult with an advanced solid tumor such as melanoma, head and neck, liver or kidney cancer. This specimen consisted of CD4+ or CD8+ T cells sorted from blood, obtained in a trial of the OX40 agonist ivuxolimab. This chain connects TRBV19 to TRBJ2-2; D not resolved. The CDR3 DNA sequence: TGTGCCACCCCCACGAACACCGGGGAGCTGTTTTTT. This gives the protein CATPTNTGELFF.